The 8 T cell receptor beta chains presented below share a single source sample, sequenced in a study of regulatory T cells in long-lasting Graves disease. Time point specified: newly diagnosed GD, antithyroid drugs for less than 3 months. The TCR library used RNA extracted from PBMCs. CDR3-region Arm-PCR and iRepertoire HTBI primers produced the TCR beta libraries. Each CDR3 protein is one row after TCRdb ran MiXCR on the multiplex PCR reads. The repertoire holds 300,000 to 450,000 distinct CDR3 sequences, with roughly 16% as singletons. The sequenced sample was peripheral blood mononuclear cells (PBMCs), obtained at new diagnosis, from a patient treated with antithyroid drugs. The source of these receptors is a female donor with Graves disease.

This clonotype was found a few times. This chain connects TRBV7-3 to TRBJ2-1; D uncertain. The CDR3 is 15 amino acids. Germline V lookup: CDR1 SGHTA, CDR2 FQGTGA. V was cut by 2 bases and J by 1 base, with 9 bases left in between. CDR3 residues: CASSLEGLSYNEQFF. Written as DNA, the CDR3 is TGTGCCAGCAGCTTAGAAGGGCTTTCCTACAATGAGCAGTTCTTC.

This clonotype was counted many times. J is TRBJ1-2 and V is TRBV3-1; D gene unclear. V shed 5 bases and J shed 1 base, with 11 bases lying between them. Germline CDR1 and CDR2: LGHDT and YNNKEL (reference sequence). This CDR3 contains 14 residues. CDR3 DNA: TGTGCCAGCAGCACCAGGAAGGATAACTATGGCTACACCTTC. Its protein is CASSTRKDNYGYTF.

This chain uses TRBV6-2 or TRBV6-3 with TRBJ2-2, with a tentative D call TRBD1 (5 bases). The CDR3 is made up of 14 amino acids. CDR1 is MNHEY and CDR2 is SVGEGT in the germline V gene. Trimming pared 4 bases from V and 2 bases from J, leaving 8 bases between. In DNA, the CDR3 is TGTGCCAGCAGTTCTTGGGGCAACACCGGGGAGCTGTTTTTT. Residues: CASSSWGNTGELFF.

This clonotype came up many times. This chain joins TRBV27 and TRBJ1-1; D perhaps matches TRBD1 (5 bases). The V end lost 3 bases, the J end lost 10 bases, and 15 bases lay between the germline ends. The V gene's germline CDR1 is MNHEY and CDR2 SMNVEV (reference sequence). The CDR3 has 13 residues. The CDR3 is CASSLNGGSGAFF. In DNA, the CDR3 is TGTGCCAGCAGTTTGAACGGGGGTTCGGGAGCTTTCTTT.

Ten or more counts support this clonotype. The chain recombines TRBV3-1 with TRBJ2-7; 7 nucleotides agree with TRBD1. Germline CDR1 is LGHDT and CDR2 is YNNKEL (reference sequence). Germline trimming cut 0 bases from V and 1 base from J; bases unmatched to any gene: 6. This CDR3 is 16 amino acids long. The CDR3 region has the DNA TGTGCCAGCAGCCAAGACTCCGGACAGGCATCCTACGAGCAGTACTTC. Its protein is CASSQDSGQASYEQYF.

In this sample, this clonotype turned up many times. CDR3 protein: CASSLGRNNYGYTF. CDR3 nucleotides: TGTGCCAGCAGCTTGGGACGGAATAACTATGGCTACACCTTC. J is TRBJ1-2 and V is TRBV5-5; no clear D gene. CDR3 length: 14 amino acids. In germline, CDR1 is SGHKS, CDR2 YYEKEE (reference sequence). Trimming took off 0 bases at V and 1 base at J, with 7 bases between the two ends. Looking up the rest from reference TRBV5-5 and TRBJ1-2 gives the full variable domain: DAGVTQSPTHLIKTRGQQVTLRCSPISGHKSVSWYQQVLGQGPQFIFQYYEKEERGRGNFPDRFSARQFPNYSSELNVNALLLGDSALYLCASSLGRNNYGYTFGSGTRLTVV.

Concerning this clonotype: This likely reflects a read error, since a far larger clone is one base away. This chain uses TRBV27 with TRBJ1-2, with D possibly matching TRBD1 (5 bases). CDR1 MNHEY and CDR2 SMNVEV come from the germline V gene (reference sequence). CDR3 length: 13 amino acids. Trimming left V 6 bases short and J 4 bases short, with 12 bases between. The CDR3 is CASSWDGSYGYTF. CDR3 coding DNA: TGTGCCAGCAGCTGGGACGGATCCTATGGCTACACCTTC.

This clonotype turned up a few times. The V and J genes are TRBV7-9 and TRBJ1-3; D is undetermined. Germline V gene data show CDR1 as SEHNR and CDR2 as FQNEAQ (reference sequence). This CDR3 has 14 residues. The V gene lost 5 bases and the J gene lost 2 bases, with 10 bases spanning the gap. CDR3 DNA sequence: TGTGCCAGCAGCCTGGTTCAGGCTGGAAACACCATATATTTT. Amino acids: CASSLVQAGNTIYF.